This T cell receptor (beta chain) stems from a study of blood T cell repertoires in COVID-19. Background on the study: Material from acute and convalescent COVID-19 was sourced from the United States, Italy and Spain.

How the authors handled the data: Estimation of nucleated cell counts relied on the amplification of reference gene primers. Method: immunoSEQ multiplex PCR; TCRdb's copy keeps in-frame clones and lacks some. The V and J calls and clone size come from that table; D and trimming were worked out from the DNA. The sample includes a few hundred thousand clones, approximately 86% of them seen just once. Seattle patients were enrolled during active infection and followed longitudinally. CDR3 length: 14 residues. J was trimmed by 6 bases and V by 1 base; bases with no gene match: 2. Per the germline V gene, CDR1 is SGHTA and CDR2 is FQGNSA.

V is TRBV7-2 and J is TRBJ2-3; 9 nucleotides match TRBD2. What was sequenced was peripheral blood. This TCR was recovered from a woman aged 55-69 years with COVID-19, enrolled during active disease. This CDR3 reads CASSLGLAGDTQYF. The CDR3 DNA is TGTGCCAGCAGCTTAGGTCTAGCGGGGGATACGCAGTATTTT.